The 22 T cell receptor beta chains presented below share a single source sample, sequenced in a study of T-cell memory formation after mild COVID-19. A single record per CDR3 protein comes from TCRdb applying MiXCR to the 5' RACE reads. Found here are hundreds of thousands of distinct CDR3 sequences, approximately 29% of them singletons; the top ten hold around an eighth. The sample consisted of PBMCs or a T cell subset sorted from them (not recorded which). The receptors come from an adult woman who had mild COVID-19 (a few samples of this study predate the infection). Cell type and time point are not known.

The V and J genes are TRBV4-1 and TRBJ2-3, with D unresolved. Germline CDR1 MGHRA, CDR2 YSYEKL. This CDR3 has 14 residues. The V and J ends lost 6 bases and 6 bases respectively, with 16 bases between them. The CDR3 DNA reads as TGCGCCAGCAGTCCGAGTGTCGATTCGGATACGCAGTATTTT. As protein: CASSPSVDSDTQYF.

The chain combines TRBV5-1 with TRBJ1-6, with 7 bases identical to TRBD1. Germline values: CDR1 SGHRS, CDR2 YFSETQ. The CDR3 sequence is 15 residues long. The V segment lost 4 bases and the J segment 7 bases; nucleotides outside the gene matches: 8. DNA of the CDR3: TGCGCCAGCAGCCCCGGGACAGTCGAAAATTCACCCCTCCACTTT. This sequence encodes CASSPGTVENSPLHF.

The chain recombines TRBV7-9 with TRBJ2-7; 8 bases fit TRBD2. Germline lookup yields CDR1 SEHNR and CDR2 FQNEAQ (reference sequence). The CDR3 length is 16 residues. The J segment lost 6 bases and the V segment lost 2 bases, leaving 12 bases of the junction unmatched. This CDR3 is CASSLNPGLGSGEQYF. The CDR3 DNA follows: TGTGCCAGCAGCTTAAATCCGGGACTAGGAAGCGGCGAGCAGTACTTC.

The table lists this clonotype with many counts. The chain has TRBV6-4 and TRBJ2-3; no definite D call. Deletions cut 2 bases from V and 4 bases from J, with 13 bases between. Per germline, CDR1 MRHNA and CDR2 SNTAGT. The CDR3 consists of 15 residues. CDR3 DNA: TGTGCCAGCAGTGACGAGCAGGAAGGGTCAGATACGCAGTATTTT. Translation gives CASSDEQEGSDTQYF.

With regard to this clonotype: Mismatch with germline at one junction end may stem from a read error. This chain uses TRBV5-6 with TRBJ2-7; D not resolved. The length of the CDR3 is 12 residues. Germline CDR1 reads SGHDT; CDR2 reads YYEEEE. CDR3 sequence reads: CASILRLYEQYF. CDR3 DNA sequence: TGTGCCAGCATCTTGCGACTCTACGAGCAGTACTTC.

The CDR3 region is CASSLALAGGINNEQFF. CDR3 sequence (DNA): TGTGCCAGCAGCTTAGCCCTAGCGGGGGGGATTAACAATGAGCAGTTCTTC. V gene TRBV7-6 combines with J gene TRBJ2-1; 12 nucleotides align to TRBD2. The CDR3 has 17 residues. V lost 0 bases and J lost 5; bases outside the gene matches: 5. Germline V gene lookup returns CDR1 SGHVS and CDR2 FNYEAQ.

The V gene is TRBV5-1, the J gene TRBJ2-6; D remains unclear. This CDR3 region has 15 residues. V was trimmed by 1 base and J by 0 bases, leaving 5 bases between them. Germline CDR1 is SGHRS and CDR2 is YFSETQ. CDR3 sequence reads: CASSLPLSGANVLTF. CDR3 nucleotide sequence: TGCGCCAGCAGCTTGCCCCTCTCTGGGGCCAACGTCCTGACTTTC.

The chain employs TRBV6-5 and TRBJ1-2, with D perhaps matching TRBD1 (5 bases). Trimming stripped 5 bases from V and 1 base from J, with 11 bases between. The CDR3 contains 14 residues. In germline, CDR1 is MNHEY, CDR2 SVGAGI. The CDR3 sequence: CASSNRRINYGYTF. CDR3 bases: TGTGCCAGCAGTAACAGGAGAATTAACTATGGCTACACCTTC.

The chain couples TRBV3-1 to TRBJ1-2; D possibly corresponds to TRBD1 (6 bases). Germline-derived CDR1 and CDR2 are LGHDT and YNNKEL (reference sequence). Trimming cost V 3 bases and J 7 bases, with 15 bases left between them. The CDR3 has 14 amino acids. The CDR3 spells CASSQGGGASGYTF. CDR3 sequence (DNA): TGTGCCAGCAGCCAGGGAGGGGGTGCTTCTGGCTACACCTTC.

V is TRBV5-1 and J is TRBJ2-1; D is unclear. V lost 3 bases to trimming and J lost 8 bases, with 12 bases between them. Germline CDR1 and CDR2: SGHRS and YFSETQ. This CDR3 has 13 residues. CDR3 sequence reads: CASSWTPGDEQFF. CDR3 in DNA: TGCGCCAGCAGCTGGACCCCTGGGGATGAGCAGTTCTTC.

This clonotype has just a few counts. The chain links TRBV12-3 or TRBV12-4 to TRBJ2-1; D is ambiguous. Trimming removed 2 bases from V and 5 bases from J, with 13 bases in between. The CDR3 has 15 amino acids. The CDR3 protein is CASSLPAADDNEQFF. In DNA, the CDR3 is TGTGCCAGCAGTTTACCGGCAGCAGATGACAATGAGCAGTTCTTC.

This chain links TRBV29-1 with TRBJ2-1; TRBD2 matches at 7 bases. The germline CDR1 and CDR2 sequences are SQVTM and ANQGSEA. The V segment lost 1 base and the J segment 0 bases; nucleotides outside the gene matches: 0. The CDR3 contains 14 residues. The DNA of the CDR3 is TGCAGCGTTGAAGGCGGGAGCTCCTACAATGAGCAGTTCTTC. Its protein product is CSVEGGSSYNEQFF.

In its sample, this clonotype was seen many times. The V gene is TRBV10-3, the J gene TRBJ1-2; 10 bases map to TRBD1. Germline V gives CDR1 ENHRY, CDR2 SYGVKD. The trim removed 8 bases at V and 8 bases at J, leaving 8 bases unmatched. CDR3 length equals 13 residues. CDR3 region: CAIGTGERNGYTF. The CDR3 DNA follows: TGTGCCATCGGGACAGGGGAGAGGAACGGCTACACCTTC.

The chain links TRBV7-9 to TRBJ1-1; 7 bases fit TRBD1. Germline values: CDR1 SEHNR, CDR2 FQNEAQ (reference sequence). V was clipped by 5 bases and J by 6 bases; unmatched bases: 15. The CDR3 is 16 amino acids. The DNA for the CDR3 is TGTGCCAGCAGCCCCACCCTGGGTCTGACAGGGCCTGAAGCTTTCTTT. It is translated as CASSPTLGLTGPEAFF.

This clonotype was detected a few times. The chain uses TRBV7-9 and TRBJ1-3; D remains ambiguous. The V gene lost 3 bases and the J gene lost 0 bases, with 12 bases spanning the gap. CDR1 is SEHNR, CDR2 FQNEAQ, per germline (reference sequence). This CDR3 is 16 amino acids long. CDR3 loop: CASSLAGRSSGNTIYF. CDR3 DNA sequence: TGTGCCAGCAGCTTGGCCGGACGGAGCTCTGGAAACACCATATATTTT.

This clonotype occurred a few times. The chain uses TRBV7-3 and TRBJ2-7; a possible D gene is TRBD2 (6 bases). The germline CDR1 and CDR2 sequences are SGHTA and FQGTGA. This CDR3 is 14 amino acids long. V was cut by 5 bases and J by 3 bases, with 14 bases left in between. Here the CDR3 DNA reads TGTGCCAGCAGCCCGGGGGACGAAAACTACGAGCAGTACTTC. Translation: CASSPGDENYEQYF.

V usage is TRBV6-5 and J usage is TRBJ2-1; 8 bases match TRBD1. The CDR3 sequence is 16 residues long. Trimming cost V 5 bases and J 6 bases; bases outside gene matches: 12. Germline V gene data show CDR1 as MNHEY and CDR2 as SVGAGI. The CDR3 sequence: CASSPRTGPLFNEQFF. Here the CDR3 DNA reads TGTGCCAGCAGTCCGAGGACAGGGCCGCTATTCAATGAGCAGTTCTTC.

V usage is TRBV20-1 and J usage is TRBJ1-5, with D perhaps matching TRBD1 (5 bases). This CDR3 is 13 amino acids long. The V end lost 6 bases, the J end lost 6 bases, and 15 bases lay between the germline ends. Germline CDR1 reads DFQATT; CDR2 reads SNEGSKA (reference sequence). The CDR3, as DNA: TGCAGTGCCGATAGGGGTGAGGGTCAGCCCCAGCATTTT. This gives the protein CSADRGEGQPQHF.

The chain combines TRBV4-2 with TRBJ2-3, with 7 nucleotides matching TRBD1. The trim removed 0 bases at V and 2 bases at J, leaving 5 bases unmatched. The CDR3 is made up of 16 amino acids. Germline-derived CDR1 and CDR2 are LGHNA and YNFKEQ. CDR3 DNA: TGTGCCAGCAGCCAAGACGGACAGGTCACCACAGATACGCAGTATTTT. Translation gives CASSQDGQVTTDTQYF.

The table lists this clonotype with a count of one. The J gene is TRBJ2-3, the V gene TRBV6-6, with D unresolved. The CDR3 spans 10 residues. Germline lookup yields CDR1 MNHNY and CDR2 SVGAGI (reference sequence). Trimming removed 5 bases at V and 7 bases at J, with 4 bases between. The CDR3 nucleotides are TGTGCCAGCAGTGCCAATACGCAGTATTTT. It encodes CASSANTQYF.

This clonotype was seen a handful of times. The V call is TRBV3-1, the J call TRBJ2-1; TRBD2 matches 7 bases. This CDR3 is 15 amino acids long. Trimming took 6 bases from V and 7 from J; bases not matched to a gene: 12. Per germline, CDR1 LGHDT and CDR2 YNNKEL (reference sequence). The CDR3 reads CASSIRLAPGNEQFF. In DNA, the CDR3 is TGTGCCAGCAGTATTAGACTAGCACCCGGGAATGAGCAGTTCTTC.

Many counts were recorded for this clonotype. The chain joins TRBV12-3 or TRBV12-4 to TRBJ2-7; 8 positions agree with TRBD1. CDR3 length: 15 amino acids. V shed 4 bases and J 1 base; nucleotides not matched to a gene: 6. CDR3 coding DNA: TGTGCCAGCAGTTCCACCGGGACAGGATCCTACGAGCAGTACTTC. Its translation: CASSSTGTGSYEQYF.